One and the same sample provided the 26 T cell receptor beta chains below, sequenced in a study of CD8+ T cells in alopecia areata. Following RNA extraction, reverse transcription yielded cDNA that acted as the sequencing template. Method: immunoSEQ multiplex PCR; TCRdb's copy keeps in-frame clones and lacks some. The table lists about 120,000 clones, 40% to 55% of them singletons, with about 10% in the top ten. The sequenced material came from NKG2D-low CD8+ T cells sorted from blood. Receptor source: a human donor with alopecia areata.

The chain recombines TRBV29-1 with TRBJ2-5; D is possibly TRBD2 (5 bases). Germline V gene sequence: CDR1 SQVTM, CDR2 ANQGSEA. The CDR3 is 14 residues long. Trimming stripped 2 bases from V and 5 bases from J, with 15 bases between. Here the CDR3 reads CSVERGSNMETQYF. The CDR3 bases are TGCAGCGTTGAAAGAGGGTCAAATATGGAGACCCAGTACTTC.

The J gene is TRBJ2-3, the V gene TRBV29-1; D unresolved. Germline V gene data show CDR1 as SQVTM and CDR2 as ANQGSEA. This CDR3 spans 13 amino acids. V dropped 4 bases and J dropped 0 bases, with 8 bases sitting between them. The CDR3 coding sequence is TGCAGCGTTGCCGGAGTGAGCACAGATACGCAGTATTTT. It encodes CSVAGVSTDTQYF.

J is TRBJ2-1 and V is TRBV5-1; D perhaps matches TRBD1 (5 bases). CDR3 length equals 16 residues. V lost 4 bases and J 6 bases, leaving 20 bases between the germline ends. The V gene's germline CDR1 is SGHRS and CDR2 YFSETQ. The CDR3 bases are TGCGCCAGCAGCCTTGACTCTCAGGGATGGGGCAATGAGCAGTTCTTC. The encoded protein is CASSLDSQGWGNEQFF.

The gene calls are TRBV5-6 and TRBJ1-2; D unresolved. The ends were cut back, 0 bases at V and 7 bases at J, with 7 bases in the middle. The CDR3 is made up of 12 amino acids. In germline, CDR1 is SGHDT, CDR2 YYEEEE. CDR3 coding DNA: TGTGCCAGCAGCTTGGACCCCGGTGGCTACACCTTC. This encodes CASSLDPGGYTF.

The chain combines TRBV28 with TRBJ2-4; D unresolved. V was cut by 4 bases and J by 3 bases, with 10 bases left in between. The CDR3 contains 14 residues. Germline values: CDR1 MDHEN, CDR2 SYDVKM. CDR3 region: CASSSPYDKNIQYF. The CDR3 nucleotides are TGTGCCAGCAGTTCCCCTTATGACAAAAACATTCAGTACTTC.

This chain joins TRBV2 and TRBJ2-1; either TRBD1 or TRBD2 may fit D (5 bases each). Deletions cut 8 bases from V and 5 bases from J, with 10 bases between. The germline V gene has CDR1 SNHLY and CDR2 FYNNEI. There are 12 residues in the CDR3. CDR3 amino acids: CASAGTDNEQFF. In DNA form, the CDR3 reads TGTGCCAGCGCCGGGACGGACAATGAGCAGTTCTTC.

J is TRBJ2-5 and V is TRBV4-1; D call uncertain. The CDR3 contains 13 residues. Germline V gives CDR1 MGHRA, CDR2 YSYEKL. V lost 1 base, J lost 4 bases, and 7 bases lay in between. The CDR3 sequence: CASSQGGAETQYF. The CDR3 DNA is TGCGCCAGCAGCCAAGGAGGAGCAGAGACCCAGTACTTC.

V is TRBV9 and J is TRBJ2-3; TRBD2 is a possible D gene (5 bases). The CDR3 is 14 residues long. V lost 3 bases to trimming and J lost 6 bases, with 14 bases between them. CDR1 SGDLS and CDR2 YYNGEE come from the germline V gene. Here the CDR3 DNA reads TGTGCCAGCAGCGCCGGGGTCTCCTTGGATACGCAGTATTTT. As protein: CASSAGVSLDTQYF.

This clone has a handful of counts. V usage is TRBV21-1 and J usage is TRBJ2-7; the table gives TRBD1 as D, unverified against the DNA. TRBV21-1 is described as a pseudogene. CDR3 length equals 13 residues. CDR3 in amino acids: CARIQGTSYEQYF. CDR3 bases: TGTGCCAGAATACAGGGTACTTCCTACGAGCAGTACTTC.

The rearrangement uses TRBV30 and TRBJ2-5; D is unresolved. The V gene's germline CDR1 is GTSNPN and CDR2 SVGIG (reference sequence). The ends were cut back, 5 bases at V and 2 bases at J, with 9 bases in the middle. The CDR3 loop spans 12 amino acids. The CDR3 reads CAWWAQQETQYF. In nucleotides, the CDR3 is TGTGCCTGGTGGGCACAACAAGAGACCCAGTACTTC.

V usage is TRBV7-9 and J usage is TRBJ2-1; D may be TRBD1 or TRBD2 (5 bases each). V was clipped by 10 bases and J by 9 bases, with 25 bases between them. Germline V gives CDR1 SEHNR, CDR2 FQNEAQ (reference sequence). The CDR3 extends over 15 amino acids. DNA for the CDR3: TGTGCCACCTACCGCGCGGACTGGGGCCTCAGTGAGCAGTTCTTC. It specifies CATYRADWGLSEQFF. Full variable domain (outside the CDR3, taken from reference TRBV7-9 and TRBJ2-1): DTGVSQNPRHKITKRGQNVTFRCDPISEHNRLYWYRQTLGQGPEFLTYFQNEAQLEKSRLLSDRFSAERPKGSFSTLEIQRTEQGDSAMYLCATYRADWGLSEQFFGPGTRLTVL.

The V call is TRBV18, the J call TRBJ2-3; D gene ambiguous. Germline V gene lookup returns CDR1 KGHSH and CDR2 LQKENI. Trimming took off 4 bases at V and 0 bases at J, with 5 bases between the two ends. This CDR3 has 13 amino acids. The CDR3 DNA is TGTGCCAGCTCACGAGACAGCACAGATACGCAGTATTTT. This gives the protein CASSRDSTDTQYF.

V and J are TRBV29-1 and TRBJ1-1; D unresolved. CDR3 length: 12 residues. V lost 1 base and J lost 4, with 7 bases in between. Per germline, CDR1 SQVTM and CDR2 ANQGSEA. CDR3 residues: CSVEVQPTEAFF. The CDR3 nucleotides are TGCAGCGTTGAAGTACAGCCCACTGAAGCTTTCTTT.

With respect to this clone: The sample carries other DNA sequences with the same CDR3. V usage is TRBV2 and J usage is TRBJ1-1; D unresolved. CDR1 SNHLY and CDR2 FYNNEI come from the germline V gene. This CDR3 spans 10 amino acids. V was clipped by 6 bases and J by 5 bases, with 4 bases between them. DNA for the CDR3: TGTGCCAGCAGGGGTACTGAAGCTTTCTTT. This gives the protein CASRGTEAFF.

This chain joins TRBV11-2 and TRBJ1-5; TRBD1 is a possible D gene (6 bases). Per germline, CDR1 SGHAT and CDR2 FQNNGV. V lost 0 bases and J lost 5, with 11 bases in between. This CDR3 is built from 15 residues. CDR3 amino acids: CASSLEDSSDQPQHF. The CDR3 DNA reads as TGTGCCAGCAGCTTAGAGGACAGTTCAGATCAGCCCCAGCATTTT.

The chain recombines TRBV29-1 with TRBJ1-2, with a tentative D call TRBD1 (5 bases). Trimming removed 3 bases from V and 4 bases from J, with 12 bases in between. Germline CDR1 SQVTM, CDR2 ANQGSEA. There are 13 residues in the CDR3. DNA of the CDR3: TGCAGCGTTGAGGGGGGGATCCTCTATGGCTACACCTTC. It specifies CSVEGGILYGYTF.

This clone was seen more than once but under ten times. Other DNA sequences within the sample encode an identical CDR3. CDR3 DNA: TGTGCCAGCAGCTTAGGCGACAATGAGCAGTTCTTC. The encoded protein is CASSLGDNEQFF. V and J are TRBV7-9 and TRBJ2-1; D gene uncertain. The germline V and J ends were trimmed by 1 base and 5 bases, with 3 bases remaining between them. There are 12 residues in the CDR3. Germline assignment: CDR1 SEHNR and CDR2 FQNEAQ (reference sequence).

This clone has a handful of counts. The CDR3 DNA reads TGCAGCGCGGGGGACGGATCCTACGAGCAGTACTTC. Amino acids: CSAGDGSYEQYF. The rearrangement uses TRBV29-1 and TRBJ2-7; possible D gene TRBD2, 6 bases. The ends were cut back, 7 bases at V and 1 base at J, with 11 bases in the middle. The length of the CDR3 is 12 residues. Germline assignment: CDR1 SQVTM and CDR2 ANQGSEA.

The V gene is TRBV7-2, the J gene TRBJ2-7; D remains ambiguous. The germline CDR1 and CDR2 sequences are SGHTA and FQGNSA. The length of the CDR3 is 13 residues. Trimming shortened V by 5 bases and J by 0 bases, and 8 bases separated the two germline ends. CDR3 residues: CASSVDSSYEQYF. The CDR3 DNA reads as TGTGCCAGCAGCGTCGATAGCTCCTACGAGCAGTACTTC.

The J gene is TRBJ2-3, the V gene TRBV7-2; D possibly corresponds to TRBD2 (6 bases). This CDR3 has 15 amino acids. V lost 8 bases to trimming and J lost 4 bases, with 19 bases between them. Germline V gene lookup returns CDR1 SGHTA and CDR2 FQGNSA. Here the CDR3 DNA reads TGTGCCAGCTCAGTTACGCGGGGCAGGGCAGATACGCAGTATTTT. Amino acid sequence: CASSVTRGRADTQYF.

The V and J genes are TRBV2 and TRBJ2-5; D not resolved. The CDR3 sequence is 9 residues long. Trimming took off 7 bases at V and 7 bases at J, with 4 bases between the two ends. Germline CDR1 SNHLY, CDR2 FYNNEI. The CDR3 here is CASKGTQYF. CDR3 nucleotides: TGTGCCAGCAAAGGGACCCAGTACTTC.

V usage is TRBV7-9 and J usage is TRBJ2-5; a weak D match, TRBD2 (7 bases). CDR3 length: 16 residues. V lost 6 bases and J 6 bases, leaving 23 bases between the germline ends. Germline V gene lookup returns CDR1 SEHNR and CDR2 FQNEAQ (reference sequence). CDR3 residues: CASSLTTGREFQTQYF. CDR3 nucleotide sequence: TGTGCCAGCAGTCTGACTACAGGGAGGGAGTTTCAGACCCAGTACTTC.

This clone is a singleton in its sample. V usage is TRBV25-1 and J usage is TRBJ2-3; perhaps TRBD2 as D (5 bases). This CDR3 has 14 residues. Germline V gives CDR1 MGHDK, CDR2 SYGVNS. The ends were cut back, 5 bases at V and 6 bases at J, with 15 bases in the middle. DNA for the CDR3: TGTGCCAGCAGTCCAAGGACCGAGGGCGATACGCAGTATTTT. The encoded protein is CASSPRTEGDTQYF.

The rearrangement joins TRBV28 to TRBJ2-1; D is unresolved. Looked up from germline, CDR1 is MDHEN and CDR2 is SYDVKM. CDR3 length: 12 amino acids. The ends were cut back, 1 base at V and 8 bases at J, with 6 bases in the middle. The CDR3 DNA is TGTGCCAGCAGTTTATATTCCGATGAGCAGTTCTTC. As protein: CASSLYSDEQFF. Full variable domain (outside the CDR3, taken from reference TRBV28 and TRBJ2-1): DVKVTQSSRYLVKRTGEKVFLECVQDMDHENMFWYRQDPGLGLRLIYFSYDVKMKEKGDIPEGYSVSREKKERFSLILESASTNQTSMYLCASSLYSDEQFFGPGTRLTVL.

The chain is built from TRBV7-9 and TRBJ1-6; no reliable D call. The CDR3 contains 15 residues. CDR1 is SEHNR, CDR2 FQNEAQ, per germline (reference sequence). Trimming shortened V by 0 bases and J by 8 bases, and 11 bases separated the two germline ends. The CDR3 loop reads CASSLARDMYSPLHF. CDR3 nucleotide sequence: TGTGCCAGCAGCTTAGCCCGGGATATGTATTCACCCCTCCACTTT.

This chain links TRBV30 with TRBJ2-3, with D maybe TRBD1 (5 bases). The CDR3 is 14 amino acids. Trimming removed 4 bases at V and 1 base at J, with 12 bases between. Per germline, CDR1 GTSNPN and CDR2 SVGIG (reference sequence). The CDR3 nucleotides are TGTGCCTGGATTACAGGAGTCGGCACAGATACGCAGTATTTT. Translated, it gives CAWITGVGTDTQYF.